One and the same sample provided the 25 T cell receptor beta chains below, sequenced in a study of identical twins. Each CDR3 protein is one row after TCRdb ran MiXCR on the 5' RACE reads. The table has 450,000 or so distinct CDR3 sequences, around an eighth seen once. These data were likewise used in another study, on yellow fever vaccine responses in identical twins.

Source material: CD4+ T cells sorted from blood. Every receptor here comes from a woman aged 18-29 years in good health.

This CDR3 is CASSRNPSLRQYF. In DNA form, the CDR3 reads TGTGCCAGCAGCCGTAACCCCAGTCTCAGGCAGTACTTC. The chain carries TRBV7-3 and TRBJ2-7; D gene ambiguous. V dropped 5 bases and J dropped 9 bases, with 17 bases sitting between them. The CDR3 extends over 13 amino acids. CDR1 and CDR2 (germline): SGHTA, FQGTGA. Full variable domain (missing parts from reference TRBV7-3 and TRBJ2-7): GAGVSQTPSNKVTEKGKYVELRCDPISGHTALYWYRQSLGQGPEFLIYFQGTGAADDSGLPNDRFFAVRPEGSVSTLKIQRTERGDSAVYLCASSRNPSLRQYFGPGTRLTVT.

This clonotype was counted a few times. The chain links TRBV29-1 to TRBJ2-5; D is perhaps TRBD1 or TRBD2 (5 bases each). Trimming removed 4 bases at V and 1 base at J, with 13 bases between. Germline CDR1 reads SQVTM; CDR2 reads ANQGSEA. CDR3 length: 14 residues. This CDR3 reads CSVATRDAQETQYF. The DNA for the CDR3 is TGCAGCGTTGCTACCCGGGACGCCCAAGAGACCCAGTACTTC. Based on the CDR3 plus reference TRBV29-1 and TRBJ2-5, the full variable domain is SAVISQKPSRDICQRGTSLTIQCQVDSQVTMMFWYRQQPGQSLTLIATANQGSEATYESGFVIDKFPISRPNLTFSTLTVSNMSPEDSSIYLCSVATRDAQETQYFGPGTRLLVL.

In this sample, this clonotype turned up many times. The J gene is TRBJ1-1, the V gene TRBV12-3 or TRBV12-4; D not certain. Trimming cost V 2 bases and J 1 base, with 5 bases left between them. The CDR3 loop spans 13 amino acids. CDR3 in amino acids: CASSLSANTEAFF. The CDR3 DNA follows: TGTGCCAGCAGTTTAAGTGCGAACACTGAAGCTTTCTTT.

There are many counts of this clonotype. This sequence joins TRBV7-9 and TRBJ2-3; D gene ambiguous. The CDR3 runs to 11 residues. Trimming stripped 5 bases from V and 6 bases from J, with 6 bases between. Germline CDR1 reads SEHNR; CDR2 reads FQNEAQ (reference sequence). The CDR3 sequence: CASSRVDTQYF. CDR3 nucleotide sequence: TGTGCCAGCAGCCGGGTTGATACGCAGTATTTT.

The table lists this clonotype with a count of one. CDR3 bases: TGTGCCAGCAGCGACCCAGATGTTTTTGAGCAGTTCTTC. Its translation is CASSDPDVFEQFF. The V call is TRBV5-4, the J call TRBJ2-1; no reliable D call. The germline V gene has CDR1 SGHNT and CDR2 YYREEE (reference sequence). V was clipped by 4 bases and J by 9 bases, with 14 bases between them. The CDR3 loop spans 13 amino acids. The variable domain in full, with the rest retrieved from reference TRBV5-4 and TRBJ2-1, is ETGVTQSPTHLIKTRGQQVTLRCSSQSGHNTVSWYQQALGQGPQFIFQYYREEENGRGNFPPRFSGLQFPNYSSELNVNALELDDSALYLCASSDPDVFEQFFGPGTRLTVL.

This clonotype showed up just a few times. This rearrangement joins TRBV6-5 to TRBJ2-3, with a tentative D call TRBD1 (6 bases). This CDR3 is built from 11 residues. The V gene lost 8 bases and the J gene lost 7 bases, with 10 bases spanning the gap. Germline lookup yields CDR1 MNHEY and CDR2 SVGAGI. CDR3 in DNA: TGTGCCAGCCTAGGGGGAAATACGCAGTATTTT. It specifies CASLGGNTQYF.

This clonotype has just a few counts. The gene calls are TRBV18 and TRBJ1-1; 7 positions match TRBD1. CDR1 KGHSH and CDR2 LQKENI come from the germline V gene. The CDR3 extends over 17 amino acids. With 3 bases clipped from V and 5 bases from J, the junction kept 15 bases outside the gene matches. In DNA form, the CDR3 reads TGTGCCAGCTCACCGAAACCAAAGGGGGCGCTGGGGACTGAAGCTTTCTTT. Protein product: CASSPKPKGALGTEAFF.

Only one count was recorded for this clonotype. The gene calls are TRBV19 and TRBJ1-1, with D possibly being TRBD1 (5 bases). The V gene's germline CDR1 is LNHDA and CDR2 SQIVND (reference sequence). The CDR3 length is 14 residues. Trimming took off 5 bases at V and 0 bases at J, with 10 bases between the two ends. The CDR3 protein is CASSVDKLNTEAFF. In nucleotides, the CDR3 is TGTGCCAGTAGTGTGGACAAATTGAACACTGAAGCTTTCTTT.

This chain joins TRBV30 and TRBJ2-1; D ambiguous. Germline CDR1 and CDR2: GTSNPN and SVGIG (reference sequence). The CDR3 extends over 13 amino acids. V was trimmed by 3 bases and J by 2 bases, leaving 8 bases between them. The CDR3 DNA is TGTGCCTGGAGCGGAAACACCTACAATGAGCAGTTCTTC. This translates into CAWSGNTYNEQFF.

Only a few counts were recorded for this clonotype. CDR3 residues: CASSGTTANTGELFF. For the CDR3, the DNA is TGTGCCAGCAGTGGGACTACGGCGAACACCGGGGAGCTGTTTTTT. The chain uses TRBV2 and TRBJ2-2, with TRBD2 as a possible D gene (6 bases). Germline V gene lookup returns CDR1 SNHLY and CDR2 FYNNEI. V was trimmed by 4 bases and J by 0 bases, leaving 9 bases between them. CDR3 length: 15 residues.

The sample holds many counts of this clonotype. The CDR3 spells CASSWTSGNYEQYF. DNA for the CDR3: TGCGCCAGCAGCTGGACTAGCGGGAACTACGAGCAGTACTTC. The chain couples TRBV5-1 to TRBJ2-7; 12 positions agree with TRBD2. CDR1 is SGHRS, CDR2 YFSETQ, per germline. The CDR3 is made up of 14 amino acids. V was pared by 3 bases and J by 3 bases, with 1 base of the junction left unmatched.

This clonotype was observed a handful of times. J is TRBJ1-2 and V is TRBV4-2, with no clear D. V lost 1 base and J 7 bases, leaving 16 bases between the germline ends. This CDR3 has 15 residues. CDR1 and CDR2 (germline): LGHNA, YNFKEQ. Here the CDR3 reads CASSQAERVGVGYTF. The CDR3 nucleotides are TGTGCCAGCAGCCAAGCGGAGAGGGTCGGGGTTGGCTACACCTTC.

This clonotype was found many times. CDR3 loop: CAIRGRDTTGELFF. CDR3 DNA: TGTGCCATCAGGGGGCGAGACACAACCGGGGAGCTGTTTTTT. This sequence joins TRBV10-3 and TRBJ2-2; tentative D call: TRBD1 (5 bases). The CDR3 is made up of 14 amino acids. The germline V gene has CDR1 ENHRY and CDR2 SYGVKD. Trimming removed 6 bases at V and 5 bases at J, with 13 bases between.

This clonotype came up a few times. This chain connects TRBV3-1 to TRBJ2-5; 13 nucleotides align to TRBD2. V dropped 6 bases and J dropped 5; count of bases not matched to a gene: 9. Germline CDR1 is LGHDT and CDR2 is YNNKEL (reference sequence). This CDR3 contains 16 residues. The CDR3 bases are TGTGCCAGCAGTCAATCTACTAGCGGGGGGGCGGAGACCCAGTACTTC. The encoded protein is CASSQSTSGGAETQYF.

This clonotype was observed at least ten times. This chain joins TRBV29-1 and TRBJ2-5; unclear D gene. This CDR3 contains 14 residues. V was cut by 0 bases and J by 4 bases, with 12 bases left in between. CDR1 and CDR2 from the germline V gene are SQVTM and ANQGSEA. CDR3 protein: CSVEDFSVGETQYF. CDR3 nucleotides: TGCAGCGTTGAAGACTTTTCTGTCGGAGAGACCCAGTACTTC.

The sample holds a few counts of this clonotype. V usage is TRBV7-2 and J usage is TRBJ2-4; perhaps TRBD1 as D (6 bases). V was cut by 4 bases and J by 6 bases, with 13 bases left in between. Germline assignment: CDR1 SGHTA and CDR2 FQGNSA. The CDR3 has 14 residues. CDR3 amino acids: CASSSAQDRNIQYF. The CDR3 DNA reads as TGTGCCAGCAGCTCCGCTCAGGACAGAAACATTCAGTACTTC.

This clonotype has ten or more counts. This chain joins TRBV20-1 and TRBJ2-3; 12 positions agree with TRBD2. With V trimmed by 3 bases and J by 4 bases, 5 bases remained unmatched. The CDR3 is 15 amino acids. Germline lookup yields CDR1 DFQATT and CDR2 SNEGSKA (reference sequence). The CDR3: CSASSLAGGPDTQYF. The CDR3 region has the DNA TGCAGTGCTAGCTCCCTAGCGGGAGGGCCAGATACGCAGTATTTT.

The chain recombines TRBV5-1 with TRBJ2-3; either TRBD1 or TRBD2 may fit D (6 bases each). There are 14 residues in the CDR3. Germline V gene sequence: CDR1 SGHRS, CDR2 YFSETQ. The ends were cut back, 4 bases at V and 6 bases at J, with 15 bases in the middle. In nucleotides, the CDR3 is TGCGCCAGCAGCCTCGGGGGCGAGTTCGATACGCAGTATTTT. This translates into CASSLGGEFDTQYF.

The rearrangement uses TRBV12-3 or TRBV12-4 and TRBJ1-1; weak D call: TRBD1 (5 bases). The V end was cut by 3 bases, the J end by 4 bases, with 9 bases between. The CDR3 totals 13 residues. DNA for the CDR3: TGTGCCAGCAGTTTTCCAGGGACCACTGAAGCTTTCTTT. It is translated as CASSFPGTTEAFF.

This sequence joins TRBV7-2 and TRBJ2-3, with 10 bases matching TRBD2. CDR1 and CDR2 from the germline V gene are SGHTA and FQGNSA. With 6 bases clipped from V and 0 bases from J, the junction kept 3 bases outside the gene matches. The CDR3 loop spans 15 amino acids. The CDR3 nucleotides are TGTGCCAGCAGATCTAGCGGGGGTAGCACAGATACGCAGTATTTT. Encoded protein: CASRSSGGSTDTQYF. Filled out from reference TRBV7-2 and TRBJ2-3, the complete variable domain reads GAGVSQSPSNKVTEKGKDVELRCDPISGHTALYWYRQSLGQGLEFLIYFQGNSAPDKSGLPSDRFSAERTGGSVSTLTIQRTQQEDSAVYLCASRSSGGSTDTQYFGPGTRLTVL.

This clonotype was counted only a few times. The genes are TRBV7-2 and TRBJ2-2; no clear D gene. Germline-derived CDR1 and CDR2 are SGHTA and FQGNSA. Trimming took 6 bases from V and 6 from J, leaving 8 bases between them. The CDR3 runs to 12 residues. The CDR3, as DNA: TGTGCCAGCAGACTACCCCCCGGGGAGCTGTTTTTT. It encodes CASRLPPGELFF.

The chain joins TRBV13 to TRBJ1-2; the D gene is possibly TRBD1 (5 bases). This CDR3 is built from 13 residues. CDR1 PRHDT and CDR2 FYEKMQ come from the germline V gene (reference sequence). V dropped 7 bases and J dropped 4 bases, with 13 bases sitting between them. The CDR3 is CASNSFGTYGYTF. The CDR3 DNA sequence: TGTGCCAGCAACTCGTTCGGGACCTATGGCTACACCTTC.

This clonotype was counted between two and nine times. V is TRBV9 and J is TRBJ2-7, with 10 bases aligning to TRBD2. The CDR3 covers 16 residues. Germline trimming cut 5 bases from V and 5 bases from J; bases unmatched to any gene: 13. Germline V gene data show CDR1 as SGDLS and CDR2 as YYNGEE. The CDR3 DNA sequence: TGTGCCAGCAGTTCCTCCCCGACTAGCGGGTGGCACGAGCAGTACTTC. This sequence encodes CASSSSPTSGWHEQYF.

The chain is built from TRBV7-8 and TRBJ2-2; 7 bases agree with TRBD2. This CDR3 spans 15 amino acids. The germline CDR1 and CDR2 sequences are SGHVS and FQNEAQ. The J segment lost 6 bases and the V segment lost 1 base, leaving 5 bases of the junction unmatched. As DNA, the CDR3 is TGTGCCAGCAGCTTAGGGGGAGGGAGCCCCGGGGAGCTGTTTTTT. Translated: CASSLGGGSPGELFF.

The chain carries TRBV6-1 and TRBJ1-2, with a weak D call TRBD1 (6 bases). Trimming took off 6 bases at V and 6 bases at J, with 20 bases between the two ends. Germline V lookup: CDR1 MNHNS, CDR2 SASEGT. This CDR3 spans 15 amino acids. For the CDR3, the DNA is TGTGCCAGCAGAGATTTGTTGTTGGGGGCGCATGGCTACACCTTC. This gives the protein CASRDLLLGAHGYTF.